This T cell receptor beta chain was retrieved from a study of human T cells and chemical hapten exposure. Study-wide background: Donors were sensitized with 2% DPC on the upper inner arm. Among samples, TCR yields varied mainly because of small differences in pooled library volume.

This clonotype was recorded at least ten times. Its antigen is unknown. Study-wide findings and caveats: Significantly greater numbers of large CDR3 similarity clusters came from expanded TCRs than from controls.

The time point: patch test 3, about 24 weeks after DPC sensitization. Indicated treatment: therapeutic diphenylcyclopropenone sensitization with weekly scalp DPC. TCRdb independently ran MiXCR on the RACE reads; one entry per CDR3 protein. This repertoire shows roughly 53,000 distinct CDR3 sequences, roughly 10% found once; its top ten account for roughly 17%. The receptor was isolated from a woman aged 40 to 50 with alopecia areata. Some clones in this sample may be carry-over from other donors' samples. Sequences were derived from whole blood, sampled in connection with sensitization to the hapten diphenylcyclopropenone (DPC).

The CDR3 DNA is TGTGCCAGCAGTTACAGTGGATGGGGGACTGAAGCTTTCTTT. This encodes CASSYSGWGTEAFF. The chain has TRBV6-2 or TRBV6-3 and TRBJ1-1; TRBD1 might be the D (5 bases). V lost 2 bases and J 5 bases, leaving 12 bases between the germline ends. Germline V CDR1 and CDR2: MNHEY, SVGEGT. The CDR3 contains 14 residues.